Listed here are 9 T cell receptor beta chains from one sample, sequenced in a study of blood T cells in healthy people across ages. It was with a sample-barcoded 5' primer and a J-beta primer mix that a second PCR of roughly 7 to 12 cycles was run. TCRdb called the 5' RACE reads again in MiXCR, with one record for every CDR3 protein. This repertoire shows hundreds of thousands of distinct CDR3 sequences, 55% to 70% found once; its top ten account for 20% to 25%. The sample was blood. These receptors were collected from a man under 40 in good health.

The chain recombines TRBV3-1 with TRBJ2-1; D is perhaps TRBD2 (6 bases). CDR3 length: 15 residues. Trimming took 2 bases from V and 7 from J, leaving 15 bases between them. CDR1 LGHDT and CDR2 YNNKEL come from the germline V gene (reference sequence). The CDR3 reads CASSQNGGARNEQFF. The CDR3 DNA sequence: TGTGCCAGCAGCCAAAACGGCGGGGCCAGAAATGAGCAGTTCTTC.

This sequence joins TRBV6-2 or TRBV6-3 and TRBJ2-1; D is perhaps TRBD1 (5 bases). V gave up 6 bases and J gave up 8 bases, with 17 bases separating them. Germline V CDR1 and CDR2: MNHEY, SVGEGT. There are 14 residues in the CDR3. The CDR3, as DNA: TGTGCCAGCAGGGCGCCCAGGGAAAAGTATGAGCAGTTCTTC. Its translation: CASRAPREKYEQFF.

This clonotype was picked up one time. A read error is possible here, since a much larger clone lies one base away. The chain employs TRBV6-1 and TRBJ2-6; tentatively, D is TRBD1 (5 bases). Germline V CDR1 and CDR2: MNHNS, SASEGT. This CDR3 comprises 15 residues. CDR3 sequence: CASSDRSSGADVLTF. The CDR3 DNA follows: TGTGCCAGCAGTGACAGGAGCTCTGGGGCCGACGTCCTGACTTTC.

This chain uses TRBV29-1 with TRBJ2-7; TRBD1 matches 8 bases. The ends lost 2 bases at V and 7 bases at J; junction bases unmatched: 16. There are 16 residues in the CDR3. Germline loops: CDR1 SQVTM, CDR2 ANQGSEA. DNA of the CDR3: TGCAGCGTTGAATCACGACAGGGGTCCATCTCGGGTGAGCAGTACTTC. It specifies CSVESRQGSISGEQYF.

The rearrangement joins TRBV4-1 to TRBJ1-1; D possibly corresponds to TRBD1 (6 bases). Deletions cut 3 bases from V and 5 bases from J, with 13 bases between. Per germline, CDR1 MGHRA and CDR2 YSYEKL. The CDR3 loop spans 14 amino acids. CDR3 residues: CASSQTMGATEAFF. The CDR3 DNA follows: TGCGCCAGCAGCCAGACAATGGGGGCGACTGAAGCTTTCTTT.

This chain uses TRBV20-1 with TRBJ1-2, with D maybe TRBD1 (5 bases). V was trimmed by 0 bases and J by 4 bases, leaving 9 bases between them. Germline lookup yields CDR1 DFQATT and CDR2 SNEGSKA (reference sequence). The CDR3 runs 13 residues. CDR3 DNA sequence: TGCAGTGCTAGAGAGGGGACCCTCTATGGCTACACCTTC. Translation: CSAREGTLYGYTF.

This CDR3 is CASSYGQSSNQPQHF. DNA for the CDR3: TGTGCCAGCAGCTACGGACAGAGTAGCAATCAGCCCCAGCATTTT. The V gene is TRBV7-9, the J gene TRBJ1-5, with D possibly being TRBD1 (6 bases). Germline loops: CDR1 SEHNR, CDR2 FQNEAQ (reference sequence). The V gene lost 4 bases and the J gene lost 0 bases, with 10 bases spanning the gap. This CDR3 spans 15 amino acids.

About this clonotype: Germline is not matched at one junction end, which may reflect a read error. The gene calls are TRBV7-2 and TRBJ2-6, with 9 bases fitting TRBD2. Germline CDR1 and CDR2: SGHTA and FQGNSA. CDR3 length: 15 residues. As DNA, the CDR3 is TGTGCCAGCAGCCCCCGAGTAGCGGGGGCCAACGCCCTGACTTTC. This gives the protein CASSPRVAGANALTF.

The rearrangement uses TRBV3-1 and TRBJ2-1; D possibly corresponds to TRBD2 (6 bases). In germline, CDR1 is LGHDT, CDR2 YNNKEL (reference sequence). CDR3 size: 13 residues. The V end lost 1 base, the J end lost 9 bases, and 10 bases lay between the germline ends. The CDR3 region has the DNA TGTGCCAGCAGCCAAGCACCGCGGGGTGAGCAGTTCTTC. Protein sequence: CASSQAPRGEQFF.